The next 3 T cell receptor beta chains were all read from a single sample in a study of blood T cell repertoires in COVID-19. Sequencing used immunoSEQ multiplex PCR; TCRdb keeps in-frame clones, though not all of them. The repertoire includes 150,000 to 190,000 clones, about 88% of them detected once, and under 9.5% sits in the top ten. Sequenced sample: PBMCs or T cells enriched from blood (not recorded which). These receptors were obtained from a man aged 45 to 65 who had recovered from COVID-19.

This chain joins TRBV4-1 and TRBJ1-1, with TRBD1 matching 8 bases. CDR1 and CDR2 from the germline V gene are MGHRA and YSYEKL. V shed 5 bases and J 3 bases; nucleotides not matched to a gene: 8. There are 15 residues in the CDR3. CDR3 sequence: CASSKGQGLDTEAFF. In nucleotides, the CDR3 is TGCGCCAGCAGCAAAGGACAGGGTTTGGACACTGAAGCTTTCTTT.

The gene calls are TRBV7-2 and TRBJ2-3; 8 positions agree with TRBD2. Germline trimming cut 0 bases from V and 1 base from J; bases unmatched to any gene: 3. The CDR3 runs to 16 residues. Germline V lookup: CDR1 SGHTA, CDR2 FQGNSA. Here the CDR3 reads CASSLAPGGGTDTQYF. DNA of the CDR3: TGTGCCAGCAGCTTAGCGCCGGGGGGGGGCACAGATACGCAGTATTTT.

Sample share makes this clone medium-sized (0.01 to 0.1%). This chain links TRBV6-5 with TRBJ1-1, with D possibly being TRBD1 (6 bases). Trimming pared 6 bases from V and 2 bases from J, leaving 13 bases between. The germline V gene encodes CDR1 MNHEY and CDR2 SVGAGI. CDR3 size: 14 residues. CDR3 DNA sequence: TGTGCCAGCAGCCCGGACAGAACAAACACTGAAGCTTTCTTT. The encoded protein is CASSPDRTNTEAFF.